The rows below give T cell receptor beta chains drawn from one sample of a study of blood T cell repertoires in COVID-19. Clones were read by immunoSEQ multiplex PCR, and TCRdb kept only the in-frame ones, dropping some. The sample records about 140,000 clones, 70% to 90% being singletons. Sequences were obtained from PBMCs or T cells enriched from blood (not recorded which). These TCRs come from a woman aged 45 to 65 with acute COVID-19. Both conserved end residues are part of each CDR3. Each record gives: clone size, J gene, V gene, D gene, CDR3 protein, CDR3 DNA. The D gene is left open where the match is weak. Some rows have no size entry. The others give once, few or many, or a class for an expanded clone.

.,TRBJ1-2,TRBV28,.,CASSLRLGQRYGYTF,TGTGCCAGCAGTTTACGATTGGGACAACGATATGGCTACACCTTC
.,TRBJ2-3,TRBV7-2,TRBD2,CASSSTSGLVLGTDTQYF,TGTGCCAGCAGCTCCACTAGCGGGCTCGTTTTGGGCACAGATACGCAGTATTTT
.,TRBJ2-3,TRBV7-9,TRBD1,CASSLAGTGSNTQYF,TGTGCCAGCAGCTTAGCGGGGACAGGGTCAAATACGCAGTATTTT
.,TRBJ1-1,TRBV7-9,.,CASSLDGTATEAFF,TGTGCCAGCAGCTTAGATGGTACAGCCACTGAAGCTTTCTTT
.,TRBJ2-1,TRBV6-4,.,CASSVSSAHNEQFF,TGTGCCAGCAGTGTTTCTAGCGCGCACAATGAGCAGTTCTTC
.,TRBJ1-1,TRBV5-8,TRBD1,CASRRTGTGVRTEAFF,TGTGCCAGCAGACGAACCGGGACAGGGGTTCGCACTGAAGCTTTCTTT
.,TRBJ2-1,TRBV5-1,TRBD2,CASSLDLAGGTEQFF,TGCGCCAGCAGCTTGGATCTAGCGGGAGGCACTGAGCAGTTCTTC
once,TRBJ2-7,TRBV12-3/TRBV12-4,.,CASSLRGREQYF,TGTGCCAGCAGTTTAAGGGGCCGCGAGCAGTACTTC
once,TRBJ2-7,TRBV10-3,.,CAISDQQGSYEQYF,TGTGCCATCAGTGACCAACAGGGTTCCTACGAGCAGTACTTC
.,TRBJ1-2,TRBV19,TRBD1,CASDGQGHDGYTF,TGTGCCAGTGACGGACAGGGGCACGATGGCTACACCTTC
.,TRBJ2-1,TRBV7-8,TRBD2,CASSRGLAGVREQFF,TGTGCCAGCAGCCGAGGACTAGCGGGAGTGCGTGAGCAGTTCTTC
.,TRBJ1-2,TRBV29-1,.,CSVRTGANYGYTF,TGCAGCGTACGGACGGGAGCTAACTATGGCTACACCTTC
.,TRBJ2-1,TRBV4-1,TRBD2,CASSKVSGSVNNEQFF,TGCGCCAGCAGCAAGGTCAGCGGGAGCGTAAACAATGAGCAGTTCTTC
.,TRBJ2-3,TRBV28,.,CASSYGGGVTDTQYF,TGTGCCAGCAGTTACGGCGGGGGCGTCACAGATACGCAGTATTTT
once,TRBJ1-2,TRBV7-9,TRBD1,CASSLGTGVGGYTF,TGTGCCAGCAGCTTAGGGACAGGGGTCGGTGGCTACACCTTC
once,TRBJ1-1,TRBV5-8,.,CASSRTQNTEAFF,TGTGCCAGCAGTCGGACACAGAACACTGAAGCTTTCTTT
.,TRBJ2-1,TRBV10-1,TRBD2,CASSESLAGVNEQFF,TGCGCCAGCAGTGAGTCTCTAGCGGGAGTGAATGAGCAGTTCTTC
.,TRBJ2-5,TRBV20-1,TRBD2,CSASGTSGRKETQYF,TGCAGTGCTAGTGGAACTAGCGGGAGAAAAGAGACCCAGTACTTC
.,TRBJ1-5,TRBV18,TRBD1,CASSPGQGREQPQHF,TGTGCCAGCTCACCAGGACAGGGGAGAGAACAGCCCCAGCATTTT
.,TRBJ1-1,TRBV7-2,.,CASSSKSGVTEAFF,TGTGCCAGCAGCTCAAAATCAGGGGTGACTGAAGCTTTCTTT
.,TRBJ2-3,TRBV15,TRBD2,CATSRLAGGLPGTDTQYF,TGTGCCACCAGCAGACTAGCGGGAGGACTACCAGGGACAGATACGCAGTATTTT
.,TRBJ2-7,TRBV27,TRBD1,CASVMGQGHEQYF,TGTGCCAGCGTTATGGGACAGGGGCACGAGCAGTACTTC
.,TRBJ2-7,TRBV19,.,CASSPAGGTVYEQYF,TGTGCCAGTAGCCCCGCCGGGGGAACCGTCTACGAGCAGTACTTC